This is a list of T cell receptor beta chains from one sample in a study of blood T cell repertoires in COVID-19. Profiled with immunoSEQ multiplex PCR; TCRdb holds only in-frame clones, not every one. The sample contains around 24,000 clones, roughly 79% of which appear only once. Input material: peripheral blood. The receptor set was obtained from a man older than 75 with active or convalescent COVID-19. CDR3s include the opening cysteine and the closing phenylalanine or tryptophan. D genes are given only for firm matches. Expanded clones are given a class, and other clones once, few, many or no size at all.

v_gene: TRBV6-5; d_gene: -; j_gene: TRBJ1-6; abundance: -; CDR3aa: CASSQPTAYNSPLHF; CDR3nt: TGTGCCAGCAGTCAGCCGACAGCGTATAATTCACCCCTCCACTTT
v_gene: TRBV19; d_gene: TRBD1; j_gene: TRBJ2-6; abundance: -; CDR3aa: CASSAKRRGPQGARFRGANVLTF; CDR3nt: TGTGCCAGTAGCGCCAAACGAAGGGGACCACAGGGGGCGCGGTTCCGTGGGGCCAACGTCCTGACTTTC
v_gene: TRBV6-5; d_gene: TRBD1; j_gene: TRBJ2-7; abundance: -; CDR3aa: CASSNGQGSYEQYF; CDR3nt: TGTGCCAGCAGTAACGGACAGGGGTCCTACGAGCAGTACTTC
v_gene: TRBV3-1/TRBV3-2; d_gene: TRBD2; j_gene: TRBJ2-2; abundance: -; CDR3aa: CATQTSGVTTGELFF; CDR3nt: TGTGCCACCCAGACTAGCGGGGTGACCACCGGGGAGCTGTTTTTT
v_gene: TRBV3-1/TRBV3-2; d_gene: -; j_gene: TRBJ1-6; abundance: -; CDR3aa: CASSQDRTIKRNSPLHF; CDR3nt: TGTGCCAGCAGCCAAGATCGGACAATCAAGCGTAATTCACCCCTCCACTTT
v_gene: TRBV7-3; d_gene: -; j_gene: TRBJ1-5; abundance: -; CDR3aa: CASSDRTEADHQPQHF; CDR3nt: TGTGCCAGCAGCGACCGGACGGAAGCGGACCATCAGCCCCAGCATTTT
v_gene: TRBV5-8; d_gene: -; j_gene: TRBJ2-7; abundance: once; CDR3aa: CASSLVGHDSYEQYF; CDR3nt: TGTGCCAGCAGCTTGGTGGGGCACGATTCCTACGAGCAGTACTTC
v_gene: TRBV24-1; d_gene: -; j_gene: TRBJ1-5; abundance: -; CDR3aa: CATARASNQPQHF; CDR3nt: TGTGCCACAGCGAGGGCAAGCAATCAGCCCCAGCATTTT
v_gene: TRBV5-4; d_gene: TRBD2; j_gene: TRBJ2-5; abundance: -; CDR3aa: CASSLGGLAQETQYF; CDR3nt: TGTGCCAGCAGCTTGGGGGGACTAGCCCAAGAGACCCAGTACTTC
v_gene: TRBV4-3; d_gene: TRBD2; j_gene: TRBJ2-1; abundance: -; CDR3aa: CASSPFLAGGSYNEQFF; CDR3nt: TGCGCCAGCAGTCCGTTTCTAGCGGGAGGGTCCTACAATGAGCAGTTCTTC
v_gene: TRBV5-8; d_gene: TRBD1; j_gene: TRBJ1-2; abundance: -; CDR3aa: CASSLTGAVPYGYTF; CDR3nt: TGTGCCAGCAGCTTAACAGGGGCTGTTCCTTATGGCTACACCTTC
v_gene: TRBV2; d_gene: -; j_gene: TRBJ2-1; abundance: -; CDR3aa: CASSGRSSYNEQFF; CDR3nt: TGTGCCAGCAGTGGACGGAGCTCCTACAATGAGCAGTTCTTC
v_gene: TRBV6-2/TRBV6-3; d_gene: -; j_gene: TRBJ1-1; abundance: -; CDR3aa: CASSFPSGGRTEAFF; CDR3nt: TGTGCCAGCAGTTTTCCCTCGGGGGGTAGGACTGAAGCTTTCTTT
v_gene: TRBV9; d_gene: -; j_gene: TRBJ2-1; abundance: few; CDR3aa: CASSPRQGPSSYNEQFF; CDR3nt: TGTGCCAGCAGCCCCCGTCAGGGCCCGAGCTCCTACAATGAGCAGTTCTTC
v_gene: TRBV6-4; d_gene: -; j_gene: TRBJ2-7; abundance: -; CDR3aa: CASPKIGGTPAYEQYF; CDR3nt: TGTGCCAGCCCGAAAATCGGGGGAACCCCGGCTTACGAGCAGTACTTC
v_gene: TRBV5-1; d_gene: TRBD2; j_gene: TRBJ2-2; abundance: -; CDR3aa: CASSVSGGAGTGELFF; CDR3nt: TGCGCCAGCAGCGTTAGCGGGGGGGCCGGAACCGGGGAGCTGTTTTTT
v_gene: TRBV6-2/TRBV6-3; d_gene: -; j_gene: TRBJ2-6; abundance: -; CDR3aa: CASSDTLRGGVPGANVLTF; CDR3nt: TGTGCCAGCAGTGACACACTTCGGGGAGGAGTCCCTGGGGCCAACGTCCTGACTTTC
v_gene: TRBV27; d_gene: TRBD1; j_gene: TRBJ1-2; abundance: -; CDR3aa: CASSSDRDSVLLGYTF; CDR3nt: TGTGCCAGCAGTTCGGACCGGGACAGCGTACTACTTGGCTACACCTTC
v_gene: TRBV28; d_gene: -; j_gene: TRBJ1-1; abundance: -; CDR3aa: CASSAQGSYTEAFF; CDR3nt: TGTGCCAGCAGTGCACAGGGCTCGTACACTGAAGCTTTCTTT
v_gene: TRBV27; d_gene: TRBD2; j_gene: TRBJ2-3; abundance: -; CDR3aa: CASSLGGGTDTQYF; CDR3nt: TGTGCCAGCAGTTTGGGAGGGGGCACAGATACGCAGTATTTT
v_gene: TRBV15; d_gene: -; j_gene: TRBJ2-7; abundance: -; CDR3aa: CATGSGDSYEQYF; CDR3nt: TGTGCCACCGGGAGCGGTGACTCCTACGAGCAGTACTTC
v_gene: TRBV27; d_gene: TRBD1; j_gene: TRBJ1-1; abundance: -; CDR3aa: CASSPRQGKAFF; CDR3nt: TGTGCCAGCAGTCCACGACAGGGTAAAGCTTTCTTT
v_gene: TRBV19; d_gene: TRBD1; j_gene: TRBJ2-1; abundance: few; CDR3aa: CASSIGQGGNEQFF; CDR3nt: TGTGCCAGTAGTATCGGACAGGGCGGCAATGAGCAGTTCTTC
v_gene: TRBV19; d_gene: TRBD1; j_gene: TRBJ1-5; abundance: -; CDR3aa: CASSIEGTGPQPQHF; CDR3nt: TGTGCCAGTAGTATAGAGGGGACAGGGCCGCAGCCCCAGCATTTT
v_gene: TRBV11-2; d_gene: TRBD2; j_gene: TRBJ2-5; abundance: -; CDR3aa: CASSFFRLAGAFGETQYF; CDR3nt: TGTGCCAGCAGCTTTTTTCGTCTAGCGGGAGCATTTGGAGAGACCCAGTACTTC
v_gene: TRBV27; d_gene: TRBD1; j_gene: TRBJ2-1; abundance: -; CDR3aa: CASSRQGAAYNEQFF; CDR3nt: TGTGCCAGCAGCAGACAGGGGGCCGCCTACAATGAGCAGTTCTTC
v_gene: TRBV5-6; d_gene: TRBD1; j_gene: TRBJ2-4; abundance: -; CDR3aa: CASSLVAGGTKNIQYF; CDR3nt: TGTGCCAGCAGCTTGGTGGCAGGGGGAACCAAAAACATTCAGTACTTC
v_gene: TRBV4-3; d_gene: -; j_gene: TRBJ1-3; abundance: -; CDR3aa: CASSQRTVGNTIYF; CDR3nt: TGCGCCAGCAGCCAACGGACAGTTGGAAACACCATATATTTT
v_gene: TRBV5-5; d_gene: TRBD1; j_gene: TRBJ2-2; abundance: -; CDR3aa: CASSGTGGTGELFF; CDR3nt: TGTGCCAGCAGTGGGACAGGGGGAACCGGGGAGCTGTTTTTT